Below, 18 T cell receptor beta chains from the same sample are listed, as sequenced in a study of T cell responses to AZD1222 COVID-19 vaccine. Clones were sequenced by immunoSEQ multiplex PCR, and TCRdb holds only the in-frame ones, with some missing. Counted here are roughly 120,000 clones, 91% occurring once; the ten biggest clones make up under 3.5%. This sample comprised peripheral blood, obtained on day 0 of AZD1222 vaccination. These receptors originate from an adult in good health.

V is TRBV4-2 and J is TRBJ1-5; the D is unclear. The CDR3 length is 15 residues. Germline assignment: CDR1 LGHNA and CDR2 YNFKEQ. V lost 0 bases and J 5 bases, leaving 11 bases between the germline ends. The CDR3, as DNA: TGTGCCAGCAGCCAAGATCGGGCATCGTATCAGCCCCAGCATTTT. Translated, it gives CASSQDRASYQPQHF.

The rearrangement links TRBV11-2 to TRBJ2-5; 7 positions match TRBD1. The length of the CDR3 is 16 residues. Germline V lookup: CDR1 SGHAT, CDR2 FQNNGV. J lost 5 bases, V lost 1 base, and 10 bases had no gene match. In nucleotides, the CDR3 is TGTGCCAGCAGCTTAGGTGGGACAGCCGTCCGGGAGACCCAGTACTTC. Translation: CASSLGGTAVRETQYF.

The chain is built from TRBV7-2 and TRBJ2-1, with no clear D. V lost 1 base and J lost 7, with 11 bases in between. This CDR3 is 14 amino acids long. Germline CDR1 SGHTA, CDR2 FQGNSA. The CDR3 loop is CASSLGVGENEQFF. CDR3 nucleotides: TGTGCCAGCAGCTTAGGAGTCGGCGAGAATGAGCAGTTCTTC.

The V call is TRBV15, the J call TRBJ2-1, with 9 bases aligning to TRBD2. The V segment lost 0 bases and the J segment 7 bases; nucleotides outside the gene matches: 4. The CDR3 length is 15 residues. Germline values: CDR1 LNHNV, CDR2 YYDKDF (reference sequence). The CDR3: CATSRDLAGGNEQFF. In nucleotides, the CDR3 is TGTGCCACCAGCAGAGATCTCGCGGGAGGGAATGAGCAGTTCTTC. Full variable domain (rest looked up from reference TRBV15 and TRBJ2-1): DAMVIQNPRYQVTQFGKPVTLSCSQTLNHNVMYWYQQKSSQAPKLLFHYYDKDFNNEADTPDNFQSRRPNTSFCFLDIRSPGLGDTAMYLCATSRDLAGGNEQFFGPGTRLTVL.

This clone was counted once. The CDR3 nucleotides are TGCAGTGCTAGTGTGGCTCTCGGGAACTATGGCTACACCTTC. Encoded protein: CSASVALGNYGYTF. The chain is built from TRBV20-1 and TRBJ1-2; D is unclear. The CDR3 sequence is 14 residues long. From germline, CDR1 is DFQATT and CDR2 SNEGSKA (reference sequence). V lost 3 bases, J lost 2 bases, and 13 bases lay in between.

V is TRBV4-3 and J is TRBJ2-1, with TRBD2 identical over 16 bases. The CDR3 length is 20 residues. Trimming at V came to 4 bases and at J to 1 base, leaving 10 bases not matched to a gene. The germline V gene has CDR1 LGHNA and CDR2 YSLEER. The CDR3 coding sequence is TGCGCCAGCAGCCCCGGGACTAGCGGGAGGGCCGGGGCTTCCTACAATGAGCAGTTCTTC. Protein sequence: CASSPGTSGRAGASYNEQFF.

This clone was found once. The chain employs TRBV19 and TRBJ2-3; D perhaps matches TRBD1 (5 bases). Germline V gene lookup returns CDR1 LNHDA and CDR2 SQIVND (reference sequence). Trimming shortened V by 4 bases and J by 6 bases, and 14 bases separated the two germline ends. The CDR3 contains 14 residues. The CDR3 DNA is TGTGCCAGTAGTACCATTCCAGACAGTGATACGCAGTATTTT. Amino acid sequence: CASSTIPDSDTQYF.

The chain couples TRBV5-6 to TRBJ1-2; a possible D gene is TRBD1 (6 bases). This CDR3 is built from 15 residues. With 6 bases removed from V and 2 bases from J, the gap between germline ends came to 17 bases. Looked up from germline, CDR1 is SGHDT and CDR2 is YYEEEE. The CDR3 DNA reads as TGTGCCAGCACCCCCGGGGGGGCCGACAACTATGGCTACACCTTC. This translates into CASTPGGADNYGYTF.

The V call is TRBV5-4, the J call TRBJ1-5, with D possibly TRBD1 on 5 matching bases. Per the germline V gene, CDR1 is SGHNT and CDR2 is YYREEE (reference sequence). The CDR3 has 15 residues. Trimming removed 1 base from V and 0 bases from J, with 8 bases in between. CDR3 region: CASSLSRVSNQPQHF. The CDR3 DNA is TGTGCCAGCAGCTTGTCCAGGGTTAGCAATCAGCCCCAGCATTTT.

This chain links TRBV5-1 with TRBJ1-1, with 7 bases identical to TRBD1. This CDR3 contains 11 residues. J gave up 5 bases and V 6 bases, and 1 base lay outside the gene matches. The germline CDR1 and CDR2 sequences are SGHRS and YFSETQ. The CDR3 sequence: CASIRGTEAFF. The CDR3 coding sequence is TGCGCCAGCATCAGGGGGACTGAAGCTTTCTTT. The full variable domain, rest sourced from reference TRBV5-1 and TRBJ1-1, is KAGVTQTPRYLIKTRGQQVTLSCSPISGHRSVSWYQQTPGQGLQFLFEYFSETQRNKGNFPGRFSGRQFSNSRSEMNVSTLELGDSALYLCASIRGTEAFFGQGTRLTVV.

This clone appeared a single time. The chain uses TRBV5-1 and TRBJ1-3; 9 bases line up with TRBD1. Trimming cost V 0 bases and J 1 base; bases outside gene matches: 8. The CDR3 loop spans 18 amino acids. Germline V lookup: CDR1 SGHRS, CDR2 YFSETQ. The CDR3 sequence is CASSLGLGQGPSGNTIYF. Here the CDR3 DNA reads TGCGCCAGCAGCTTGGGTCTGGGACAGGGTCCATCTGGAAACACCATATATTTT.

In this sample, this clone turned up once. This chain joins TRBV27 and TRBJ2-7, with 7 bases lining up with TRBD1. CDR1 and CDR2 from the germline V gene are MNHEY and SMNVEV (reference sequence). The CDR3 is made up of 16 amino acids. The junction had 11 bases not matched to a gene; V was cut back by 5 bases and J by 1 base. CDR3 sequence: CASSPLYRGRSYEQYF. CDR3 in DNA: TGTGCCAGCAGTCCCCTCTACAGGGGTAGATCCTACGAGCAGTACTTC.

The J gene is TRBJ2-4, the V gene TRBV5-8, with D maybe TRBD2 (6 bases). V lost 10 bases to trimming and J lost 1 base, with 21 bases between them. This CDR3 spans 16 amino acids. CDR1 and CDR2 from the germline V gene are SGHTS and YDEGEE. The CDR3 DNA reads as TGTGCCTCTGTGGACGTGGAGGGGTCGGCCAAAAACATTCAGTACTTC. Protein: CASVDVEGSAKNIQYF. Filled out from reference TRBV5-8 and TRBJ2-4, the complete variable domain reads EAGVTQSPTHLIKTRGQQATLRCSPISGHTSVYWYQQALGLGLQFLLWYDEGEERNRGNFPPRFSGRQFPNYSSELNVNALELEDSALYLCASVDVEGSAKNIQYFGAGTRLSVL.

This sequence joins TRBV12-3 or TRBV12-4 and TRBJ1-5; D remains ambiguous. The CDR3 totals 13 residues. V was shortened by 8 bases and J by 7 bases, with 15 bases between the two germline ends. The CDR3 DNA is TGTGCCAGCGGTTGGTCCTTCGACCAGCCCCAGCATTTT. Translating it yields CASGWSFDQPQHF.

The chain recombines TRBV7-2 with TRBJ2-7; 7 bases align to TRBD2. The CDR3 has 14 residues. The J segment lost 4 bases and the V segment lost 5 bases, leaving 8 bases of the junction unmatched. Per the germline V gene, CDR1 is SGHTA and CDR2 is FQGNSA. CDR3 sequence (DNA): TGTGCCAGCAGCCCCAGGCGGGAGAAATACGAGCAGTACTTC. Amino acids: CASSPRREKYEQYF.

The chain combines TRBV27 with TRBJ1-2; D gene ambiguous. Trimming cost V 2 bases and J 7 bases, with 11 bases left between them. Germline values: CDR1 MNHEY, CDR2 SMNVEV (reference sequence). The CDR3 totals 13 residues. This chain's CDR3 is CASSLREQLGYTF. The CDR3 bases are TGTGCCAGCAGTTTAAGGGAGCAACTTGGCTACACCTTC.

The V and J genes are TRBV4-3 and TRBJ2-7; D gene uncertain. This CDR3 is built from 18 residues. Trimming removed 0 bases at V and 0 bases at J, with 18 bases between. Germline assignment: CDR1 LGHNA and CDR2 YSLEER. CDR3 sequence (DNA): TGCGCCAGCAGCCAAGAGAGAACTGCCCCTCTCGACTCCTACGAGCAGTACTTC. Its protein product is CASSQERTAPLDSYEQYF.

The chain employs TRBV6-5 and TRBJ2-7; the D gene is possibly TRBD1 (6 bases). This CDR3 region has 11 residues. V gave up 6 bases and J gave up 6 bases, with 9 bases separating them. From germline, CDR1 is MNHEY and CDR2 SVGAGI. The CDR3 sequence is CASRQGPEQYF. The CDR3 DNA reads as TGTGCCAGCAGACAGGGTCCCGAGCAGTACTTC.